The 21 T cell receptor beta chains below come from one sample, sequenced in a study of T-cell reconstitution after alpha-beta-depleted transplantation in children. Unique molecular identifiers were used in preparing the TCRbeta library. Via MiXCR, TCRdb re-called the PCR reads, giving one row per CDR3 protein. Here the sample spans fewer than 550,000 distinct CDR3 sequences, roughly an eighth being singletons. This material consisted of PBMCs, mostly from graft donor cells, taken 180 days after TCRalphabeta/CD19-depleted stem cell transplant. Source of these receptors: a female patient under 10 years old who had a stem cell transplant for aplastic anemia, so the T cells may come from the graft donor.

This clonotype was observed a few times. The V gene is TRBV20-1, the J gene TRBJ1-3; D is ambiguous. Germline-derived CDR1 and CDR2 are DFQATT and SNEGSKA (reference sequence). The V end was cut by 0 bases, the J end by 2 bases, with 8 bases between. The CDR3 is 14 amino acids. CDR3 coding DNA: TGCAGTGCTAGAGATGGGAGGGCTGGAAACACCATATATTTT. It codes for CSARDGRAGNTIYF.

CDR3 region: CAWSVRERVNTEAFF. Written as DNA, the CDR3 is TGTGCCTGGAGTGTCCGAGAGAGAGTGAACACTGAAGCTTTCTTT. The J gene is TRBJ1-1, the V gene TRBV30; D not certain. This CDR3 is 15 amino acids long. V lost 0 bases and J lost 0, with 11 bases in between. From germline, CDR1 is GTSNPN and CDR2 SVGIG (reference sequence).

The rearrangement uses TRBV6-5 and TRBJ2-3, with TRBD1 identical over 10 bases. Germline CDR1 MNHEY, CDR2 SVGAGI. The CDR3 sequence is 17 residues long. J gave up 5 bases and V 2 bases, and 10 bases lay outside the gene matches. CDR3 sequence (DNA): TGTGCCAGCAGTTACCGAAGGGACAGGGGAATAAGAGATACGCAGTATTTT. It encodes CASSYRRDRGIRDTQYF.

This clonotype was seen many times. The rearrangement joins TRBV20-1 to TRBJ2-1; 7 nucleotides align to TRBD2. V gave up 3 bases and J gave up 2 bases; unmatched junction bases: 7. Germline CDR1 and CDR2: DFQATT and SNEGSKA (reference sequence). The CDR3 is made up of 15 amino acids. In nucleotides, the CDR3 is TGCAGTGCTAGGGGGGGTGCGGGGGCCTACAATGAGCAGTTCTTC. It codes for CSARGGAGAYNEQFF.

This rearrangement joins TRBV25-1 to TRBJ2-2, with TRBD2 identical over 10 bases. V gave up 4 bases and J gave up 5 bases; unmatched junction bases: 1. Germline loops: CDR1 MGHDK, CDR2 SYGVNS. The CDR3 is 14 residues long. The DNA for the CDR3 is TGTGCCAGCAGTGCACTAGCGGGGACCGGGGAGCTGTTTTTT. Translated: CASSALAGTGELFF.

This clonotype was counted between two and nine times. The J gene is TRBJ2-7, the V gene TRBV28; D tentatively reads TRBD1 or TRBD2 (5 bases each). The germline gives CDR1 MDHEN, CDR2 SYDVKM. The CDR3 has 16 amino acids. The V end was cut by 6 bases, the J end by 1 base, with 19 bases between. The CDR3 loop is CASRLTPGRPSYEQYF. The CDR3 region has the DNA TGTGCCAGCAGACTAACTCCGGGACGTCCTTCCTACGAGCAGTACTTC.

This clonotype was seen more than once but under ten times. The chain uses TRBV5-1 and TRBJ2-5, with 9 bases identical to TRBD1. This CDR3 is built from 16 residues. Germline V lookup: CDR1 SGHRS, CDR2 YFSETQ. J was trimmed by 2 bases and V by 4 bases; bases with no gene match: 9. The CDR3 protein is CASSPGQGYPQETQYF. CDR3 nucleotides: TGCGCCAGCAGCCCGGGACAGGGCTACCCTCAAGAGACCCAGTACTTC.

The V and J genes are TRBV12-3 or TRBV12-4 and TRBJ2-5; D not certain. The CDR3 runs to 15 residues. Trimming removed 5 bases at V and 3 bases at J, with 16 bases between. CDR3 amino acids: CASSPQRLREETQYF. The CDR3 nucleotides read TGTGCCAGCAGTCCCCAAAGATTAAGGGAAGAGACCCAGTACTTC.

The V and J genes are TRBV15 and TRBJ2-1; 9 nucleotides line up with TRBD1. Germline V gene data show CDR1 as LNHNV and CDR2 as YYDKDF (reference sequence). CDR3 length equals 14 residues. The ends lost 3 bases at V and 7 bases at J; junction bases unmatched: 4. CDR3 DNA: TGTGCCACCAGCAGGGACAGGGGATTGAATGAGCAGTTCTTC. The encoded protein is CATSRDRGLNEQFF.

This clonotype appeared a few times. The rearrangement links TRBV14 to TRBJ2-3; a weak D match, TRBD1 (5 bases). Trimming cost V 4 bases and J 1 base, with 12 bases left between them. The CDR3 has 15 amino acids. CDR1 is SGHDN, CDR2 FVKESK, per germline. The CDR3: CASSPRVPRTDTQYF. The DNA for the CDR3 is TGTGCCAGCAGCCCCAGGGTGCCCCGCACAGATACGCAGTATTTT.

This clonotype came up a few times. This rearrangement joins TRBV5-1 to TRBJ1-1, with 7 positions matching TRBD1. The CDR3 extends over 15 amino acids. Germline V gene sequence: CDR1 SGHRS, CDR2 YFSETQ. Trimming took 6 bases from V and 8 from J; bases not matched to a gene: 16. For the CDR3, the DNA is TGCGCCAGCAAGTTCGACAGGGCTCTTTCAGGGGAAGCTTTCTTT. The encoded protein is CASKFDRALSGEAFF.

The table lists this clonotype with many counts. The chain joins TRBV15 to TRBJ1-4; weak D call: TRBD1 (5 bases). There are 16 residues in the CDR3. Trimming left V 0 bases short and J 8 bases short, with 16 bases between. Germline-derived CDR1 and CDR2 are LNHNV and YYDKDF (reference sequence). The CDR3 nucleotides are TGTGCCACCAGCAGAGATCAGGGTCAGGGCAAAGAAAAACTGTTTTTT. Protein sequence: CATSRDQGQGKEKLFF.

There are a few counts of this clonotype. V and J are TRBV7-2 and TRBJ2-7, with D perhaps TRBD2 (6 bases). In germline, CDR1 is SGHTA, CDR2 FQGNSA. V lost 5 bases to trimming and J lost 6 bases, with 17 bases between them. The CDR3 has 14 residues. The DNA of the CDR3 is TGTGCCAGCAGCGCCCAGACGGGAGCAAGCGAGCAGTACGTC. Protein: CASSAQTGASEQYV.

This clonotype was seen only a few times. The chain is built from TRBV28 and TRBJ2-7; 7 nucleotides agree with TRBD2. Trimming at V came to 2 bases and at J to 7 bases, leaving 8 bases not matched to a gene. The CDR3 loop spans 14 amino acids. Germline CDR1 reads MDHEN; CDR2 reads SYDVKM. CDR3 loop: CASSLGGRGFEQYF. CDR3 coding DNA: TGTGCCAGCAGTTTAGGAGGGAGGGGCTTTGAGCAGTACTTC.

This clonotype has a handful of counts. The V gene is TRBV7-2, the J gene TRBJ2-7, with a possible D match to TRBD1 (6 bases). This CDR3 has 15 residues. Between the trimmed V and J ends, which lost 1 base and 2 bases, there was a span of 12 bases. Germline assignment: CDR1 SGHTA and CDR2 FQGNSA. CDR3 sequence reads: CASSLVSGVPYEQYV. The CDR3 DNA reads TGTGCCAGCAGCTTAGTTTCAGGGGTCCCCTACGAGCAGTACGTC.

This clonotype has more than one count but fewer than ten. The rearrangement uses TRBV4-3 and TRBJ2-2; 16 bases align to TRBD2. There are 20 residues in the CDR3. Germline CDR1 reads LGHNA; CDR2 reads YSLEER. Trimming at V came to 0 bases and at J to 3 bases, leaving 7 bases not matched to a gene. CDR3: CASSQDPPGLAGGYTGELFF. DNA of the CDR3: TGCGCCAGCAGCCAAGATCCCCCGGGACTAGCGGGAGGGTACACCGGGGAGCTGTTTTTT.

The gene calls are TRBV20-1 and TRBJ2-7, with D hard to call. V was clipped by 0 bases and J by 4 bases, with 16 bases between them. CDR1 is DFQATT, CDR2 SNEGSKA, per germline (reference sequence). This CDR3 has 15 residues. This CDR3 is CSARESPGSGYEQYF. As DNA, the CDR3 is TGCAGTGCTAGAGAGTCTCCCGGGTCCGGGTACGAGCAGTACTTC.

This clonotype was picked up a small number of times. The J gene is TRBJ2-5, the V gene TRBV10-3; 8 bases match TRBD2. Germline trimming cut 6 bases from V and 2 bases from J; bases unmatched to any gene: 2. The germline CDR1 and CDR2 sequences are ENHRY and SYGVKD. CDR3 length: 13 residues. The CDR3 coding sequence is TGTGCCATCAGATTAGCGGGGCAAGAGACCCAGTACTTC. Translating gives CAIRLAGQETQYF.

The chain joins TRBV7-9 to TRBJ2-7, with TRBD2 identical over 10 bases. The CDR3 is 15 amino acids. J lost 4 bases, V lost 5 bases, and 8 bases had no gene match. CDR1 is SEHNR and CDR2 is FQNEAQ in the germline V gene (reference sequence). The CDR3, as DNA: TGTGCCAGCAGCGCCCTTCTAGCGGGAGCGTACGAGCAGTACTTC. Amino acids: CASSALLAGAYEQYF. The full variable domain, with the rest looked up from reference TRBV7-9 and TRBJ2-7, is DTGVSQNPRHKITKRGQNVTFRCDPISEHNRLYWYRQTLGQGPEFLTYFQNEAQLEKSRLLSDRFSAERPKGSFSTLEIQRTEQGDSAMYLCASSALLAGAYEQYFGPGTRLTVT.

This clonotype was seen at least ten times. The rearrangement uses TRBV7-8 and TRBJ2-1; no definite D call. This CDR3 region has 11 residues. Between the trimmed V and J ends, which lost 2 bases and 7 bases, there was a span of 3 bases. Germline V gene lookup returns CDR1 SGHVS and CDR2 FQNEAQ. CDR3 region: CASSLINEQFF. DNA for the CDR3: TGTGCCAGCAGCTTAATAAATGAGCAGTTCTTC.

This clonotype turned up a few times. This CDR3 is CASRNRDYYNEQFF. The CDR3 DNA reads as TGTGCCAGCAGAAACCGGGACTACTACAATGAGCAGTTCTTC. The chain links TRBV28 to TRBJ2-1, with TRBD2 matching over 7 bases. CDR1 MDHEN and CDR2 SYDVKM come from the germline V gene. The CDR3 spans 14 residues. V lost 6 bases and J lost 3; bases outside the gene matches: 5.